These 11 T cell receptor beta chains were all obtained from the same sample, sequenced in a study of blood T cells in healthy people across ages. A second PCR, run for roughly 7 to 12 cycles, used a sample-barcoded 5' primer plus a J-beta primer mix. TCRdb itself ran the 5' RACE reads through MiXCR, one entry per CDR3 protein. The sample includes hundreds of thousands of distinct CDR3 sequences, about half seen only once; the top ten take around a third. The sample consisted of blood. The receptors were sampled from a woman between 55 and 75 years old in good health.

This clonotype came up a few times. V gene TRBV20-1 combines with J gene TRBJ2-7, with 9 bases aligning to TRBD2. The CDR3 length is 16 residues. Trimming cost V 6 bases and J 3 bases; bases outside gene matches: 15. CDR1 DFQATT and CDR2 SNEGSKA come from the germline V gene (reference sequence). The CDR3 loop reads CSASPPRAGGFYEQYF. The CDR3 nucleotides are TGCAGTGCCAGCCCCCCACGGGCGGGAGGGTTCTACGAGCAGTACTTC.

The J gene is TRBJ1-2, the V gene TRBV18, with TRBD1 matching over 8 bases. Germline V gene data show CDR1 as KGHSH and CDR2 as LQKENI. This CDR3 region has 14 residues. With 1 base clipped from V and 8 bases from J, the junction kept 6 bases outside the gene matches. DNA of the CDR3: TGTGCCAGCTCACCACTCCAGGGGGCACAGGGCTACACCTTC. Translated, it gives CASSPLQGAQGYTF. Supplemented by reference TRBV18 and TRBJ1-2, the full variable domain reads NAGVMQNPRHLVRRRGQEARLRCSPMKGHSHVYWYRQLPEEGLKFMVYLQKENIIDESGMPKERFSAEFPKEGPSILRIQQVVRGDSAAYFCASSPLQGAQGYTFGSGTRLTVV.

The chain has TRBV20-1 and TRBJ2-3; TRBD2 might be the D (5 bases). From germline, CDR1 is DFQATT and CDR2 SNEGSKA (reference sequence). V was clipped by 5 bases and J by 4 bases, with 16 bases between them. This CDR3 has 14 amino acids. CDR3 loop: CSAGTEGTPDTQYF. The CDR3 DNA reads TGCAGTGCTGGCACCGAGGGTACCCCAGATACGCAGTATTTT.

This clonotype was observed once. The chain links TRBV2 to TRBJ2-1; no clear D gene. CDR1 SNHLY and CDR2 FYNNEI come from the germline V gene. Trimming cost V 5 bases and J 10 bases, with 12 bases left between them. CDR3 size: 12 residues. This chain's CDR3 is CASSPLYREQFF. CDR3 coding DNA: TGTGCCAGCAGTCCCCTCTACCGGGAGCAGTTCTTC. Combining the CDR3 with reference TRBV2 and TRBJ2-1 gives the whole variable domain EPEVTQTPSHQVTQMGQEVILRCVPISNHLYFYWYRQILGQKVEFLVSFYNNEISEKSEIFDDQFSVERPDGSNFTLKIRSTKLEDSAMYFCASSPLYREQFFGPGTRLTVL.

The rearrangement joins TRBV20-1 to TRBJ2-1; 7 bases align to TRBD1. There are 13 residues in the CDR3. Germline V CDR1 and CDR2: DFQATT, SNEGSKA (reference sequence). V shed 7 bases, J shed 5 bases, and the junction held 8 bases outside the gene matches. CDR3 sequence reads: CSGERGLNNEQFF. The CDR3 nucleotides read TGCAGTGGGGAGAGGGGGCTCAACAATGAGCAGTTCTTC.

The J gene is TRBJ2-3, the V gene TRBV29-1, with 14 bases fitting TRBD2. V lost 7 bases and J lost 7; bases outside the gene matches: 16. Germline V CDR1 and CDR2: SQVTM, ANQGSEA. The CDR3 contains 17 residues. This chain's CDR3 is CSAGSGTSGRGGNTQYF. The CDR3, as DNA: TGCAGCGCGGGTTCCGGGACTAGCGGGAGAGGGGGAAATACGCAGTATTTT.

The J gene is TRBJ2-7, the V gene TRBV30; D call uncertain. Germline CDR1 and CDR2: GTSNPN and SVGIG (reference sequence). Trimming removed 2 bases from V and 2 bases from J, with 10 bases in between. This CDR3 is built from 13 residues. The DNA of the CDR3 is TGTGCCTGGAGTACGGACGTGCCCTACGAGCAGTACTTC. It yields the protein CAWSTDVPYEQYF.

This clonotype was counted only a few times. This rearrangement joins TRBV25-1 to TRBJ2-3, with D perhaps matching TRBD1 or TRBD2 (5 bases each). The V gene lost 1 base and the J gene lost 7 bases, with 18 bases spanning the gap. Germline CDR1 is MGHDK and CDR2 is SYGVNS. The CDR3 totals 16 residues. CDR3 DNA: TGTGCCAGCAGTGAATTAGAGGGGCCCCCGCTTTATACGCAGTATTTT. This sequence encodes CASSELEGPPLYTQYF. Full variable domain (outside the CDR3, taken from reference TRBV25-1 and TRBJ2-3): EADIYQTPRYLVIGTGKKITLECSQTMGHDKMYWYQQDPGMELHLIHYSYGVNSTEKGDLSSESTVSRIRTEHFPLTLESARPSHTSQYLCASSELEGPPLYTQYFGPGTRLTVL.

The gene calls are TRBV3-1 and TRBJ2-2; D is uncertain. Per germline, CDR1 LGHDT and CDR2 YNNKEL (reference sequence). The CDR3 length is 13 residues. V was pared by 6 bases and J by 6 bases, with 11 bases between. CDR3 bases: TGTGCCAGCAGATCACCATGGGCCGGGGAGCTGTTTTTT. Amino acids: CASRSPWAGELFF.

The chain joins TRBV28 to TRBJ2-7, with D perhaps TRBD1 (6 bases). Germline-derived CDR1 and CDR2 are MDHEN and SYDVKM. CDR3 size: 13 residues. V was pared by 8 bases and J by 4 bases, with 15 bases between. The CDR3 sequence is CASGDYREYEQYF. Written as DNA, the CDR3 is TGTGCCAGCGGCGACTACAGGGAATACGAGCAGTACTTC.

This chain joins TRBV20-1 and TRBJ2-2; D unclear. This CDR3 has 14 amino acids. The V end was cut by 2 bases, the J end by 1 base, with 8 bases between. Per germline, CDR1 DFQATT and CDR2 SNEGSKA (reference sequence). The DNA of the CDR3 is TGCAGTGCTAGATTGCGGTTGAACACCGGGGAGCTGTTTTTT. The encoded protein is CSARLRLNTGELFF.